Below, one TCR beta chain is given with its context. This entry belongs to a study of OX40 agonist ivuxolimab in advanced cancers. In the study overall: Participants, roughly 80% male, averaged approximately 56 years of age, ranging from roughly 20 to 85.

It was autoimmune disease history or systemic immunosuppression that excluded patients. Germline V gene sequence: CDR1 KGHSH, CDR2 LQKENI. This CDR3 spans 15 amino acids. Trimming cost V 1 base and J 8 bases; bases outside gene matches: 4. The repertoire was sequenced with immunoSEQ multiplex PCR; TCRdb's copy has only in-frame clones and lacks some. Of approximately 60,000 clones in the sample, roughly 90% are singletons; the top ten hold 0.6% to 0.8%. The receptor comes from an adult with an advanced solid tumor such as melanoma, head and neck, liver or kidney cancer. The V call is TRBV18, the J call TRBJ1-4; TRBD1 aligns across 10 bases. Sequenced material: CD4+ or CD8+ T cells sorted from blood, taken in a trial of the OX40 agonist ivuxolimab. The CDR3 DNA follows: TGTGCCAGCTCACCACAGAGGACAGGGGGAGAAAAACTGTTTTTT. As protein: CASSPQRTGGEKLFF.